This TCR beta chain emerged from a study of shared clonotypes between healthy human individuals. Overall study context: Donor composition was two women and three men, aged 18 to 49. The study's findings and limits: Among the subsets, naive ones generally showed larger estimated richness than memory ones.

Assay used: immunoSEQ multiplex PCR; TCRdb lists only in-frame clones, some missing. Of about 2.2 million clones detected, roughly 93% appear once; the ten largest clones hold around 1.7%. Naive CD8 isolation took CD45RO-negative cells positively selected for CCR7 and excluded terminally differentiated effector memory CD45RA+ cells. Concerning this clone itself: Its target is unknown.

CDR1 and CDR2 (germline): SQVTM, ANQGSEA. The CDR3 consists of 17 residues. The sequence was obtained from a man in his late teens or twenties in good health. Some clones in this sample may be carry-over from other donors' samples. This chain uses TRBV29-1 with TRBJ2-1, with TRBD2 matching 9 bases. The sample was naive CD8+ T cells from PBMCs. CDR3 sequence reads: CSCEGISGRAVYNEQFF. The CDR3 DNA is TGCAGTTGTGAAGGAATTAGCGGGAGAGCCGTCTACAATGAGCAGTTCTTC.